The present T cell receptor (beta chain) was sequenced within a study of breast tumors, draining lymph nodes, adjacent tissues. General study results and limits: The lymph node origin of tumor T cells was framed as consistent with a hypothesis, not demonstrated. Compared with lymph nodes, tumors were less diverse; compared with nontumor tissue, more.

V lost 4 bases, J lost 3 bases, and 13 bases lay in between. Germline V CDR1 and CDR2: MNHEY, SVGAGI. The CDR3 totals 14 residues. TCRdb reprocessed the multiplex PCR reads with MiXCR, giving one entry per CDR3 protein. This table has 270,000 or so distinct CDR3 sequences, 30% appearing once. Breast cancer patients provided tissue from their axillary draining lymph nodes. Turning to this clonotype: As yet, its antigen is unknown.

The sequence was collected from a female donor with breast cancer. Some clones in this sample may be carry-over from other donors' samples. This sequence joins TRBV6-5 and TRBJ2-7; TRBD1 is a possible D gene (6 bases). The specimen sequenced was axillary lymph node tissue. The CDR3 loop is CASSFYRDHYEQYF. The CDR3 coding sequence is TGTGCCAGCAGTTTTTACAGGGATCACTACGAGCAGTACTTC.